The 10 T cell receptor beta chains below all came from one sample that was sequenced in a study of T cell responses to AZD1222 COVID-19 vaccine. This table comes from immunoSEQ multiplex PCR, and its TCRdb copy is limited to in-frame clones, with some not included. The sample has roughly 120,000 clones; about 91% are singletons. Sequenced material: peripheral blood, taken on day 0 of AZD1222 vaccination. The receptor set was obtained from an adult in good health.

J is TRBJ1-1 and V is TRBV9, with 10 bases that match TRBD1. Germline CDR1 reads SGDLS; CDR2 reads YYNGEE. The CDR3 is 14 residues long. V was clipped by 4 bases and J by 10 bases; unmatched bases: 10. CDR3 nucleotides: TGTGCCAGCAGCCTTAGTAGAGACAGGGGGCGAGCTTTCTTT. Protein product: CASSLSRDRGRAFF. The full variable domain, rest sourced from reference TRBV9 and TRBJ1-1, is DSGVTQTPKHLITATGQRVTLRCSPRSGDLSVYWYQQSLDQGLQFLIQYYNGEERAKGNILERFSAQQFPDLHSELNLSSLELGDSALYFCASSLSRDRGRAFFGQGTRLTVV.

The chain couples TRBV6-2 or TRBV6-3 to TRBJ2-4, with TRBD2 as a possible D gene (6 bases). Germline CDR1 and CDR2: MNHEY and SVGEGT. This CDR3 has 16 residues. V was trimmed by 6 bases and J by 5 bases, leaving 20 bases between them. The chain's CDR3 is CASSPTQGTGENIQYF. The CDR3 bases are TGTGCCAGCAGCCCCACCCAGGGTACGGGGGAAAACATTCAGTACTTC.

This clone was recorded once. This sequence joins TRBV25-1 and TRBJ2-1; TRBD2 matches 9 bases. V shed 8 bases and J 4 bases; nucleotides not matched to a gene: 9. The CDR3 is 15 amino acids. The germline V gene has CDR1 MGHDK and CDR2 SYGVNS. In DNA, the CDR3 is TGTGCCAGCTCTTCGCGGGAGGGGGCATACAATGAGCAGTTCTTC. Amino acids: CASSSREGAYNEQFF.

The rearrangement joins TRBV19 to TRBJ1-4, with D perhaps TRBD1 (5 bases). This CDR3 has 16 residues. The V end was cut by 5 bases, the J end by 10 bases, with 23 bases between. Per the germline V gene, CDR1 is LNHDA and CDR2 is SQIVND (reference sequence). The chain's CDR3 is CASSGTGLGEFGKLFF. In DNA form, the CDR3 reads TGTGCCAGTAGTGGCACGGGACTGGGGGAATTCGGAAAACTGTTTTTT.

This chain connects TRBV19 to TRBJ2-6, with 8 bases matching TRBD1. Germline assignment: CDR1 LNHDA and CDR2 SQIVND (reference sequence). The CDR3 consists of 15 residues. V dropped 7 bases and J dropped 4; count of bases not matched to a gene: 6. CDR3 DNA: TGTGCCAGTACCCGGGACAGGTCCGGGGCCAACGTCCTGACTTTC. Translated: CASTRDRSGANVLTF. The full variable domain, rest sourced from reference TRBV19 and TRBJ2-6, is DGGITQSPKYLFRKEGQNVTLSCEQNLNHDAMYWYRQDPGQGLRLIYYSQIVNDFQKGDIAEGYSVSREKKESFPLTVTSAQKNPTAFYLCASTRDRSGANVLTFGAGSRLTVL.

V and J are TRBV5-4 and TRBJ2-7; possible D gene TRBD2, 5 bases. Germline lookup yields CDR1 SGHNT and CDR2 YYREEE (reference sequence). This CDR3 is 12 amino acids long. V was pared by 5 bases and J by 4 bases, with 10 bases between. In DNA form, the CDR3 reads TGTGCCAGCAGTCTGGACTGGTACGAGCAGTACTTC. This gives the protein CASSLDWYEQYF.

This sequence joins TRBV7-9 and TRBJ2-7; 7 nucleotides line up with TRBD2. Germline trimming cut 0 bases from V and 2 bases from J; bases unmatched to any gene: 4. The CDR3 is 15 residues long. CDR1 SEHNR and CDR2 FQNEAQ come from the germline V gene (reference sequence). CDR3 sequence (DNA): TGTGCCAGCAGCTTAGCGGGGGGACTAACCTACGAGCAGTACTTC. Amino acid sequence: CASSLAGGLTYEQYF. The whole variable domain, filled in from reference TRBV7-9 and TRBJ2-7, reads DTGVSQNPRHKITKRGQNVTFRCDPISEHNRLYWYRQTLGQGPEFLTYFQNEAQLEKSRLLSDRFSAERPKGSFSTLEIQRTEQGDSAMYLCASSLAGGLTYEQYFGPGTRLTVT.

The CDR3 sequence: CASSLGGSGKLGGTDTQYF. The CDR3, as DNA: TGTGCCAGCAGCTTAGGTGGTAGCGGGAAACTAGGGGGCACAGATACGCAGTATTTT. The chain combines TRBV7-2 with TRBJ2-3; 8 bases align to TRBD2. Per germline, CDR1 SGHTA and CDR2 FQGNSA. Germline trimming cut 1 base from V and 1 base from J; bases unmatched to any gene: 13. This CDR3 is 19 amino acids long.

The rearrangement uses TRBV27 and TRBJ1-2; no definite D call. V gave up 0 bases and J gave up 8 bases, with 10 bases separating them. CDR1 MNHEY and CDR2 SMNVEV come from the germline V gene (reference sequence). The CDR3 has 13 amino acids. CDR3 in amino acids: CASSLSGIWGYTF. Here the CDR3 DNA reads TGTGCCAGCAGTTTATCGGGAATTTGGGGCTACACCTTC.

V gene TRBV5-1 combines with J gene TRBJ2-3; unclear D gene. CDR1 and CDR2 from the germline V gene are SGHRS and YFSETQ. This CDR3 region has 15 residues. Between the trimmed V and J ends, which lost 2 bases and 0 bases, there was a span of 10 bases. CDR3 sequence reads: CASSLSGSSTDTQYF. CDR3 coding DNA: TGCGCCAGCAGCTTATCGGGTTCTAGCACAGATACGCAGTATTTT.